This T cell receptor (beta chain) was identified during a study of blood T cell repertoires in COVID-19. Data came from immunoSEQ multiplex PCR; TCRdb stores just in-frame clones and leaves some out. The table includes under 95,000 clones, 70% to 90% detected once. Germline V gene sequence: CDR1 DFQATT, CDR2 SNEGSKA (reference sequence). Trimming took 4 bases from V and 10 from J, leaving 13 bases between them. The CDR3 spans 11 residues. The sequence was obtained from a man in his sixties with acute or convalescent COVID-19. The chain combines TRBV20-1 with TRBJ1-2; the D gene is possibly TRBD1 (5 bases). Sequences were obtained from peripheral blood. CDR3 amino acids: CSAKSGDPYTF. The CDR3 nucleotides read TGCAGTGCTAAGTCGGGGGACCCCTACACCTTC.